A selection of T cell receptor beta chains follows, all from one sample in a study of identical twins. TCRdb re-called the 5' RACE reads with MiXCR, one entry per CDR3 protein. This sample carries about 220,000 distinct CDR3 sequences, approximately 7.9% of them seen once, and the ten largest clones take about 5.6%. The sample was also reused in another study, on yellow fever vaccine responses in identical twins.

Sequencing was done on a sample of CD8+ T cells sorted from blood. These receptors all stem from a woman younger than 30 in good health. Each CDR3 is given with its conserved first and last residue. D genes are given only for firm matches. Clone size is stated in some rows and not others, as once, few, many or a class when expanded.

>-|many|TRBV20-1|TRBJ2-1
TGCAGTGCTAGAGATATGTGGAGCTCCTACAATGAGCAGTTCTTC
CSARDMWSSYNEQFF
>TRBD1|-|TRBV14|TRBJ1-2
TGTGCCAGCAGCCTGGACAGGATGGTACATAACTATGGCTACACCTTC
CASSLDRMVHNYGYTF
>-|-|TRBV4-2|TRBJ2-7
TGTGCCAGCAGCCAACTCGGGAGTGTCGACGAGCAGTACTTC
CASSQLGSVDEQYF
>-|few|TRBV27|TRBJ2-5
TGTGCCAGCACTTCGACAGTCGAAGAGACCCAGTACTTC
CASTSTVEETQYF
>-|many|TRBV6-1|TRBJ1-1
TGTGCCAGCAGTACGGCAGGTTACACTGAAGCTTTCTTT
CASSTAGYTEAFF
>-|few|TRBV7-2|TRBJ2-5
TGTGCCAGCAGCTTAGTGGGTGGGGGGATGCAAGAGACCCAGTACTTC
CASSLVGGGMQETQYF
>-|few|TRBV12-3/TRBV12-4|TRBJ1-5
TGTGCCAGCAGCGTACAGGGTGACCAGCCCCAGCATTTT
CASSVQGDQPQHF
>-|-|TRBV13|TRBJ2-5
TGTGCCAGCAGCTTGGGAGAGACCCAAGAGACCCAGTACTTC
CASSLGETQETQYF
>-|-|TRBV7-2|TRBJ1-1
TGTGCCAGCAGCTTAAAGTTCCGAGGAGGGGACACTGAAGCTTTCTTT
CASSLKFRGGDTEAFF
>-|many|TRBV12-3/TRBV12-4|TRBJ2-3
TGTGCCAGCACTCCGGGACTGATGGCTACGCAGTATTTT
CASTPGLMATQYF
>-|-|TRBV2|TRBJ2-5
TGTGCCAGCAGCCCGCTTATGGGGCGCCAAGAGACCCAGTACTTC
CASSPLMGRQETQYF
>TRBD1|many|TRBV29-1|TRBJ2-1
TGCAGCGTTGAGGGGAACAGGGGGCTGACCTACAATGAGCAGTTCTTC
CSVEGNRGLTYNEQFF
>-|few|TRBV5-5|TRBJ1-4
TGTGCCAGCAGCTTCCGGACAGATGCAACTAATGAAAAACTGTTTTTT
CASSFRTDATNEKLFF
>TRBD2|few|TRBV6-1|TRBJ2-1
TGTGCCAGCAGTGATAAGACTAGCGGGAGTGATGAGCAGTTCTTC
CASSDKTSGSDEQFF
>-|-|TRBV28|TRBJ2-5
TGTGCCAGCTTACGCTGGGGAGAGACCCAGTACTTC
CASLRWGETQYF
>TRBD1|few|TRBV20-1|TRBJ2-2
TGCAGTGCTTACCGGGACAGTAACACCGGGGAGCTGTTTTTT
CSAYRDSNTGELFF
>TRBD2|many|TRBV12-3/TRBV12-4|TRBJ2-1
TGTGCCAGCAGTTTTGGTGGACTAGCGGGGCTGCAGTTCTTC
CASSFGGLAGLQFF
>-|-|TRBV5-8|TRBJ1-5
TGTGCCAGCAGCGTTAGTCAGCCCCAGCATTTT
CASSVSQPQHF
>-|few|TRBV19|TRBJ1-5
TGTGCCAGTAGTATTGGACGGCTTTTTACTTACCAACCATGGAATGATCAGCCCCAGCATTTT
CASSIGRLFTYQPWNDQPQHF
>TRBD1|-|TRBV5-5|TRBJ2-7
TGTGCCAGCGGATTCTGGACAGGGCTCCCTCACGAGCAGTACTTC
CASGFWTGLPHEQYF
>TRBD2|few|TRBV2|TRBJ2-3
TGTGCCAGCAGTGATTGGACTAGCGGGGCCGATACGCAGTATTTT
CASSDWTSGADTQYF
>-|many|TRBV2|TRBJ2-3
TGTGCCAGCAGTGAACTAGCGCCGAGCACAGATACGCAGTATTTT
CASSELAPSTDTQYF
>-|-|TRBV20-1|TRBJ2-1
TGCAGTGCCCTTGGGGGGCTGGGCAATGAGCAGTTCTTC
CSALGGLGNEQFF
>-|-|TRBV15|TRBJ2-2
TGTGCCACCAGCAGAGATAGGGCGGGGAACACCGGGGAGCTGTTTTTT
CATSRDRAGNTGELFF
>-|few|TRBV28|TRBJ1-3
TGTGCCAGCAGTGGAGGAGTGAACGGGGGGCGCGAAGGAAACACCATATATTTT
CASSGGVNGGREGNTIYF
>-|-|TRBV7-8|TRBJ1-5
TGTGCCAGCAGCTCCCCAGGGCAGGGAGGACTCTATAGCAATCAGCCCCAGCATTTT
CASSSPGQGGLYSNQPQHF
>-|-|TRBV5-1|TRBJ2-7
TGCGCCAGCAGCTTTCGAGGGGGAGGATACGAGCAGTACTTC
CASSFRGGGYEQYF
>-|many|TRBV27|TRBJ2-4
TGTGCCAGCAGGATGAGGAACAGAAAGGACATTCAGTACTTC
CASRMRNRKDIQYF
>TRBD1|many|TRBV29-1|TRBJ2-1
TGCAGCGTTCCGGGACAGGGCTATGAGCAGTTCTTC
CSVPGQGYEQFF